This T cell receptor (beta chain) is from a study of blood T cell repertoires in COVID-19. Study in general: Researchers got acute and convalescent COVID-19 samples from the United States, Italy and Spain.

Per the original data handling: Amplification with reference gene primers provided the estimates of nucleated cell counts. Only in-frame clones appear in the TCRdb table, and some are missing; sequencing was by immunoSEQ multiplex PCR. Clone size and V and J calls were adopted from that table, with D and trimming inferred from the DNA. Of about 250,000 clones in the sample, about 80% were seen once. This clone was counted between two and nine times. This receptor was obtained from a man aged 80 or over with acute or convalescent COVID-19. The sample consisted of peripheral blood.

CDR3 DNA: TGCGCCAGCAGCTCCTCCTCTAGCGGAGTTTACTACGAGCAGTACTTC. Protein sequence: CASSSSSSGVYYEQYF. V is TRBV5-1 and J is TRBJ2-7, with 7 bases aligning to TRBD2. The length of the CDR3 is 16 residues. Germline CDR1 reads SGHRS; CDR2 reads YFSETQ. The V and J ends lost 3 bases and 3 bases, in that order; junction bases with no gene match: 12.